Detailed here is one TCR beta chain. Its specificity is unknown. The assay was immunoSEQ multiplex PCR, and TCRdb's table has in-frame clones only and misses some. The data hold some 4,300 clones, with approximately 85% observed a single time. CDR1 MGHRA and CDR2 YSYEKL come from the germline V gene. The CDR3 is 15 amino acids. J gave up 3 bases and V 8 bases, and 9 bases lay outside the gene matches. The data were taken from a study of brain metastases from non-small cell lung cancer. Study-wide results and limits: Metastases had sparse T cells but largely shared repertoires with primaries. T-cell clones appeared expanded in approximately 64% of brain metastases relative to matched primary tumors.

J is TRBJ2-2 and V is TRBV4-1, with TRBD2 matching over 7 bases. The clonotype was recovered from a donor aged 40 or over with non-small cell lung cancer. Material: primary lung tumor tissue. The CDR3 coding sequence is TGCGCCAGCGGTCAGAGTCTAGCGGACACCGGGGAGCTGTTTTTT. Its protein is CASGQSLADTGELFF.